This entry is about one T cell receptor (beta chain). Its antigen is not known. This sample was included in a study of cytomegalovirus exposure and HLA in healthy donors. The wider study: The approximately 680 first-cohort repertoires and the 130 or so validation repertoires shared the same platform, a later analysis reported. General observations from the study: CMV antigen specificity was confirmed in vitro for three CMV-associated chains.

Only in-frame clones appear in the TCRdb table, and some are missing; sequencing was by immunoSEQ multiplex PCR. The sample records about 250,000 clones, more than 75% being singletons. Sequencing was done on a sample of PBMCs. The sequence came from a man aged 18 to 30 in good health and CMV-seropositive.

CDR3: CASSPNPLAASSYEQYF. The CDR3 region has the DNA TGCGCCAGCAGCCCCAACCCACTAGCGGCGAGCTCCTACGAGCAGTACTTC. The V gene is TRBV4-3, the J gene TRBJ2-7, with TRBD2 matching over 8 bases. Trimming at V came to 4 bases and at J to 0 bases, leaving 11 bases not matched to a gene. In germline, CDR1 is LGHNA, CDR2 YSLEER. The CDR3 totals 17 residues.